The entry below describes one T cell receptor (beta chain). Its antigen is not known. The entry originates in a study of beta chain features in type 1 diabetes. Study overall: Sorted cell examination encompassed approximately 110 million cells across all samples. Findings and limits, study-wide: VDJ junctions from patients with type 1 diabetes contained fewer insertions and more deletions. The naive, central memory and Treg TCRB repertoires showed an apparent similarity that was greater among patients than among healthy donors.

Germline CDR1 reads SGHAT; CDR2 reads FQNNGV. The V end was cut by 3 bases, the J end by 4 bases, with 6 bases between. The CDR3 is 13 residues long. The study reverse transcribed the entire isolated RNA, so it sequenced expressed TCRB transcripts. TCRdb's copy holds only in-frame clones and misses some; the assay was immunoSEQ multiplex PCR. The data show over 150,000 clones, with about 12% seen just once and 0.62% held by the top ten. This TCR was recovered from a woman under 30 in good health. Sample: central memory CD4+ T cells from blood. V usage is TRBV11-2 and J usage is TRBJ1-4; D is uncertain. This CDR3 reads CASSFGVNEKLFF. The CDR3, as DNA: TGTGCCAGCAGCTTCGGTGTTAATGAAAAACTGTTTTTT.